Below, one TCR beta chain is given with its context. The data were obtained in a study of OX40 agonist ivuxolimab in advanced cancers. Study at large: Six ivuxolimab dose levels, 0.01 to 10 mg/kg, were given intravenously every 2 weeks. In three patients, partial responses were observed, one with hepatocellular carcinoma and two with cutaneous melanoma.

V lost 7 bases to trimming and J lost 3 bases; unmatched junction nucleotides: 12. The length of the CDR3 is 17 residues. CDR1 LNHDA and CDR2 SQIVND come from the germline V gene (reference sequence). Clones were read by immunoSEQ multiplex PCR, and TCRdb kept only the in-frame ones, dropping some. Among about 73,000 clones, over 80% were seen once, and the ten largest hold approximately 0.5%. The sequenced sample was CD4+ or CD8+ T cells sorted from blood, obtained in a trial of the OX40 agonist ivuxolimab. This chain uses TRBV19 with TRBJ2-2, with 9 bases that match TRBD1. This TCR was sampled from an adult with an advanced solid tumor such as melanoma, head and neck, liver or kidney cancer. The CDR3 sequence is CASTETGGVIHTGELFF. DNA of the CDR3: TGTGCCAGTACCGAAACAGGGGGCGTAATACACACCGGGGAGCTGTTTTTT.